These T cell receptor beta chains were read from a single sample in a study of shared clonotypes between healthy human individuals. Measured with immunoSEQ multiplex PCR; TCRdb has only the in-frame clones, and not every one. The profile shows roughly 410,000 clones, roughly 96% of them singletons. Sequencing used memory CD8+ T cells sorted from blood. The source is a man younger than 45 in good health. Each CDR3 is given with its conserved first and last residue. Fields, in order: D gene, J gene, V gene, clone size, CDR3 DNA, CDR3 protein. D genes are given only for firm matches. Size is stated for part of the rows, as once, few or many counts, or as a class when the clone is expanded.

NA,TRBJ2-7,TRBV5-1,NA,TGCGCCAGCAGCTTGGAGAGGGGTCGAGAGCAGTACTTC,CASSLERGREQYF
NA,TRBJ1-1,TRBV7-2,NA,TGTGCCAGCAGCTTAGGGGGAGGGGGGCGGAGGACTGAAGCTTTCTTT,CASSLGGGGRRTEAFF
NA,TRBJ2-6,TRBV27,NA,TGTGCCAGCAGTCGGGATACTGGGGCCAACGTCCTGACTTTC,CASSRDTGANVLTF
NA,TRBJ1-5,TRBV28,NA,TGTGCCAGCAGTTGGAGTAGGTTGAATCAGCCCCAGCATTTT,CASSWSRLNQPQHF
NA,TRBJ2-1,TRBV7-8,NA,TGTGCCAGCAGCTTATTTTCCGGGATGCGGCAGTTCTTC,CASSLFSGMRQFF
TRBD2,TRBJ2-7,TRBV7-2,NA,TGTGCCAGCAGCTTAGCCCCTAGCGGGAGCTGGGAGTACGAGCAGTACTTC,CASSLAPSGSWEYEQYF
NA,TRBJ1-4,TRBV7-9,NA,TGTGCCAGCAGCTTTCTAGGGACGGGGAATGAAAAACTGTTTTTT,CASSFLGTGNEKLFF
TRBD1,TRBJ2-3,TRBV7-9,NA,TGTGCCAGCAGCGACCCGGGACAGGGCACAGATACGCAGTATTTT,CASSDPGQGTDTQYF
NA,TRBJ2-7,TRBV1,NA,TGCACCAGCAGCCCACGCCTTAGCGGGAATGGGTACGAGCAGTACTTC,CTSSPRLSGNGYEQYF
NA,TRBJ2-5,TRBV9,NA,TGTGCCAGCAGCGTAGCGGCGAGGTCAGGAGAGACCCAGTACTTC,CASSVAARSGETQYF
NA,TRBJ2-1,TRBV10-2,NA,TGCGCCAGCAGTGAGTCAAGGACTAACTACAATGAGCAGTTCTTC,CASSESRTNYNEQFF
NA,TRBJ2-3,TRBV28,NA,TGTGCCAGCAGTTTATCCGTTGATACGCAGTATTTT,CASSLSVDTQYF
TRBD1,TRBJ1-2,TRBV28,NA,TGTGCCAGCAGCCGAACAGGGGTTGGCTACACCTTC,CASSRTGVGYTF
NA,TRBJ1-2,TRBV5-1,NA,TGCGCCAGCAGCTTGGAAAGCCTATATGGCTACACCTTC,CASSLESLYGYTF
NA,TRBJ1-1,TRBV5-4,NA,TGTGCCAGCAGGCGAGACCAGGGGAACACTGAAGCTTTCTTT,CASRRDQGNTEAFF
TRBD1,TRBJ2-7,TRBV18,NA,TGTGCCAGCTCACCTATCTCGGGACAGGGCTCCTACGAGCAGTACTTC,CASSPISGQGSYEQYF
TRBD2,TRBJ2-7,TRBV7-2,NA,TGTGCCAGCAGCTTAGCTAGCGGGAGGTCCTCCTACGAGCAGTACTTC,CASSLASGRSSYEQYF
TRBD1,TRBJ2-3,TRBV6-6,NA,TGTGCCAGCAGTTACTCGAGGGGGCGCACAGATACGCAGTATTTT,CASSYSRGRTDTQYF
NA,TRBJ2-7,TRBV7-8,NA,TGTGCCAGCAGTCCGGACGTAGCGGAGGGGTACGAGCAGTACTTC,CASSPDVAEGYEQYF
NA,TRBJ1-5,TRBV10-3,NA,TGTGCCATCACGGGCGTCCTCAATCAGCCCCAGCATTTT,CAITGVLNQPQHF
TRBD1,TRBJ1-3,TRBV19,NA,TGTGCCAGTACCCGGACAGGGGCTGGAAACACCATATATTTT,CASTRTGAGNTIYF
NA,TRBJ2-7,TRBV5-1,NA,TGCGCCAGCAGCTTTGGGGCCTACGAGCAGTACTTC,CASSFGAYEQYF
NA,TRBJ2-2,TRBV7-3,NA,TGTGCCAGCAGCTTGTACAGGGAGGGGGAGCTGTTTTTT,CASSLYREGELFF
NA,TRBJ1-5,TRBV19,few,TGTGCCAGTAGCACAGTAAGGAGTTTCGGTGGTGGGTATAGCAATCAGCCCCAGCATTTT,CASSTVRSFGGGYSNQPQHF
NA,TRBJ1-3,TRBV5-4,NA,TGTGCCAGCAGCGTAACACACGGAAACACCATATATTTT,CASSVTHGNTIYF
TRBD2,TRBJ2-1,TRBV9,NA,TGTGCCAGCAGCGCCCGACTAGCGTCCTACAATGAGCAGTTCTTC,CASSARLASYNEQFF
TRBD2,TRBJ2-1,TRBV9,NA,TGTGCCAGCGGAGGACTAGCGGGAAGCTCCTACAATGAGCAGTTCTTC,CASGGLAGSSYNEQFF
NA,TRBJ2-1,TRBV2,NA,TGTGCCAGCCTGGGCTACAATGAGCAGTTCTTC,CASLGYNEQFF
TRBD2,TRBJ2-7,TRBV29-1,NA,TGCAGCGTTGAAGGACTAGCGGGAAGGTCTAACGAGCAGTACTTC,CSVEGLAGRSNEQYF
TRBD2,TRBJ2-7,TRBV5-6,NA,TGTGCCAGCAGCTCTGGGACTAGCGGGAGTCCTGGCGAGCAGTACTTC,CASSSGTSGSPGEQYF
TRBD1,TRBJ2-1,TRBV29-1,NA,TGCAGCGCGGCCAAACCGGGACAGGGATTGAATGAGCAGTTCTTC,CSAAKPGQGLNEQFF
TRBD1,TRBJ1-2,TRBV7-9,NA,TGTGCCAGCAGCTTAGGGACAGGGGGCGACTATGGCTACACCTTC,CASSLGTGGDYGYTF
TRBD1,TRBJ1-1,TRBV9,NA,TGTGCCAGCAGCGTAATGGACAGGGGTGGCACTGAAGCTTTCTTT,CASSVMDRGGTEAFF
NA,TRBJ2-1,TRBV7-9,NA,TGTGCCAGCAGCTTAGGCGGGCAGTTCTTC,CASSLGGQFF
NA,TRBJ2-2,TRBV11-3,NA,TGTGCCAGCAGCCCCCGGTGGGGCGGGGAGCTGTTTTTT,CASSPRWGGELFF
TRBD2,TRBJ2-3,TRBV5-1,NA,TGCGCCAGCAGCCAGAGCGGGAGTGCAGATACGCAGTATTTT,CASSQSGSADTQYF
NA,TRBJ1-4,TRBV10-3,NA,TGTGCCATCAGTGACGAGTCTTGGGAAAAACTGTTTTTT,CAISDESWEKLFF
TRBD1,TRBJ1-1,TRBV19,NA,TGTGCCAGTAGTATGGAGGGGGAGGGACAGGGACCGAACACTGAAGCTTTCTTT,CASSMEGEGQGPNTEAFF
NA,TRBJ2-3,TRBV12-1,NA,TGTGCCAGCAGCTTTTCCGGGACTAGCGGGGCAGATACGCAGTATTTT,CASSFSGTSGADTQYF
NA,TRBJ1-3,TRBV10-3,NA,TGTGCCATCAGCACGGAAAACACCATATATTTT,CAISTENTIYF
TRBD2,TRBJ2-3,TRBV11-2,NA,TGTGCCAGCAGCTTAGTCCGACTAGCAGAGCTCACAGATACGCAGTATTTT,CASSLVRLAELTDTQYF
TRBD1,TRBJ2-7,TRBV27,NA,TGTGCCAGCACCCGGGACAGAGATTTACACGAGCAGTACTTC,CASTRDRDLHEQYF
NA,TRBJ2-7,TRBV29-1,NA,TGCAGCGTTGTGGGGACGAGGCACAGCTCCTACGAGCAGTACTTC,CSVVGTRHSSYEQYF
NA,TRBJ2-7,TRBV5-1,NA,TGCGCCAGCAGCCCGAAGGGGGAGCGCGAGCAGTACTTC,CASSPKGEREQYF
NA,TRBJ2-1,TRBV15,NA,TGTGCCACCAGCAGAGAGGGCAGGGCGGGTGAGCAGTTCTTC,CATSREGRAGEQFF